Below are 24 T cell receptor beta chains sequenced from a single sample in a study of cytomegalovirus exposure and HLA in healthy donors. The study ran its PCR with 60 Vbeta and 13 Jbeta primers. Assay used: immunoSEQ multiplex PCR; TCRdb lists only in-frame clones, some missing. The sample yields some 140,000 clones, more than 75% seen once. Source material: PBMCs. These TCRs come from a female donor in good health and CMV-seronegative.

CDR3 in amino acids: CASSSAGGGTDTQYF. DNA for the CDR3: TGTGCCAGCAGTTCCGCGGGGGGCGGCACAGATACGCAGTATTTT. The chain combines TRBV6-5 with TRBJ2-3; 8 bases agree with TRBD2. The CDR3 is made up of 15 amino acids. CDR1 MNHEY and CDR2 SVGAGI come from the germline V gene. V trimming: 4 bases; J trimming: 1 base; junction bases outside the gene matches: 4.

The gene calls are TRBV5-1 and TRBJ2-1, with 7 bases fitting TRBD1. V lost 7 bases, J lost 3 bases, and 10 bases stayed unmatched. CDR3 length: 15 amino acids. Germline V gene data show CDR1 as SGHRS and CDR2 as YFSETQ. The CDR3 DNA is TGCGCCAGCGGCGAGGGGACAGTTTACTACAATGAGCAGTTCTTC. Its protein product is CASGEGTVYYNEQFF.

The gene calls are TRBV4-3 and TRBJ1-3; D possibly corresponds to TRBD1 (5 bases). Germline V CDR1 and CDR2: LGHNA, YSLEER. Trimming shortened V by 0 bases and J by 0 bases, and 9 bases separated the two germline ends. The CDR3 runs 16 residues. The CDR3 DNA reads TGCGCCAGCAGCCAAGAGGGGGGAAACTCTGGAAACACCATATATTTT. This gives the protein CASSQEGGNSGNTIYF.

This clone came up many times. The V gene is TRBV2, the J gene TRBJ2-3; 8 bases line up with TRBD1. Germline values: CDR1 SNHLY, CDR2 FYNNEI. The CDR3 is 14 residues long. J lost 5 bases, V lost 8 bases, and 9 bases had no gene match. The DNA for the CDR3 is TGTGCCAGCTCTGGACAGGGCGACCAAGATACGCAGTATTTT. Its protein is CASSGQGDQDTQYF.

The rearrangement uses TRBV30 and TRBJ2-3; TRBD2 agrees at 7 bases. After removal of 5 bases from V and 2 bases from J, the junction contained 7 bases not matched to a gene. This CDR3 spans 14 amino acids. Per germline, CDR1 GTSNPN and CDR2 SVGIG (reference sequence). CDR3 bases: TGTGCCTGGCGAGGCGGGAGCCCCACAGATACGCAGTATTTT. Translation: CAWRGGSPTDTQYF.

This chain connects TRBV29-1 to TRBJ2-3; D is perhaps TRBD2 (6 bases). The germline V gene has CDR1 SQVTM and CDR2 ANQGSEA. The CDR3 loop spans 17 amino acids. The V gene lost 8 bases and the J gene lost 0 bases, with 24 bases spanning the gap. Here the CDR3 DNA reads TGCAGCTCGTCAGTGTGGACTACCCACCCAAGCACAGATACGCAGTATTTT. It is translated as CSSSVWTTHPSTDTQYF.

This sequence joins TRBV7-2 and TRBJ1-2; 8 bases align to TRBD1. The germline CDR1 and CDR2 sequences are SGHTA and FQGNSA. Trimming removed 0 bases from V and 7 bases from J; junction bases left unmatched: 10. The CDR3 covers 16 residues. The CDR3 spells CASSLADRGIMGGYTF. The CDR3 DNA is TGTGCCAGCAGCTTAGCCGACAGGGGAATTATGGGTGGCTACACCTTC.

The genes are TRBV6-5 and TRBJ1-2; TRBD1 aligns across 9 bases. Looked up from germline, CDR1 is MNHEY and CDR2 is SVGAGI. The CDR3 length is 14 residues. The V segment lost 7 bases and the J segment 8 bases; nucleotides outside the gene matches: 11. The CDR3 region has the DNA TGTGCCAGCACCCCGGGACAGGGCATGAGAGGCTACACCTTC. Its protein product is CASTPGQGMRGYTF.

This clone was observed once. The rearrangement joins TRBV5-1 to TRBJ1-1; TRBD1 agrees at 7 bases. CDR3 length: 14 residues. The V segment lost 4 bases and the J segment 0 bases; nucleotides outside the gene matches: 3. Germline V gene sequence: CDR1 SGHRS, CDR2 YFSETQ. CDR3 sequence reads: CASSEGQLNTEAFF. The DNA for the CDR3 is TGCGCCAGCAGCGAGGGACAGTTGAACACTGAAGCTTTCTTT.

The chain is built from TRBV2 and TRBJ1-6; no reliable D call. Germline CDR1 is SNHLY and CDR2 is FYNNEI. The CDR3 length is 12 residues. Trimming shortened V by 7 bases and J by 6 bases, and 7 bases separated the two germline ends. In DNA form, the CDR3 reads TGTGCCAGCACTATTGGTAATTCACCCCTCCACTTT. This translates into CASTIGNSPLHF.

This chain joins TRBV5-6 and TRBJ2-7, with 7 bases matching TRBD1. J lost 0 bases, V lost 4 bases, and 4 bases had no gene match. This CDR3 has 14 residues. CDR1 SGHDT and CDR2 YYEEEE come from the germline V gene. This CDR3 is CASSRDRYSYEQYF. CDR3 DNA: TGTGCCAGCAGCCGGGACAGATACTCCTACGAGCAGTACTTC.

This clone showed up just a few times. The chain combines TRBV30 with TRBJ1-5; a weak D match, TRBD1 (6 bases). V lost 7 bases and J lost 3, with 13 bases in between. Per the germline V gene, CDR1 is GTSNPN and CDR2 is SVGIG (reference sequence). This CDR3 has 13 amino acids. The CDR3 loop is CALDSGFNQPQHF. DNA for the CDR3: TGTGCCTTGGACAGTGGATTCAATCAGCCCCAGCATTTT.

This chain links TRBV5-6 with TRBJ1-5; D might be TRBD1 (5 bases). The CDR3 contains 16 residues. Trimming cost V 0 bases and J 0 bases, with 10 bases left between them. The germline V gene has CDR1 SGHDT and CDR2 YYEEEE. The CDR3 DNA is TGTGCCAGCAGCTTGGGGGGCTTTGATAGCAATCAGCCCCAGCATTTT. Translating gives CASSLGGFDSNQPQHF.

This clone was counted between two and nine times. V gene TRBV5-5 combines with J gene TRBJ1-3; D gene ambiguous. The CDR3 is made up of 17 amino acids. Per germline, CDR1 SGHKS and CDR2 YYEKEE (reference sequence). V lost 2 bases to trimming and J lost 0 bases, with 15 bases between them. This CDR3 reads CASSLALSPFSGNTIYF. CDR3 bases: TGTGCCAGCAGCTTAGCCCTCTCTCCCTTCTCTGGAAACACCATATATTTT.

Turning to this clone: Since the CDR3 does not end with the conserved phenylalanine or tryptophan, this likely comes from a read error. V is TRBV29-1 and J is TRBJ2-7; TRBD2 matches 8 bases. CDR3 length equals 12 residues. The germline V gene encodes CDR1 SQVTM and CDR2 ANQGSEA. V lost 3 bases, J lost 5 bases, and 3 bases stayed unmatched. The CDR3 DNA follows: TGCAGCGTTGAGGGACTAGTGAACGAGCAGTACCTC. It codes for CSVEGLVNEQYL.

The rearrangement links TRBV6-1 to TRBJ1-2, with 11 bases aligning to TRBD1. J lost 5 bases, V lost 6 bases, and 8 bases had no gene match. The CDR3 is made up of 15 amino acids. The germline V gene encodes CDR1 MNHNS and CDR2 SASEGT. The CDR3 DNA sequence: TGTGCCAGCAGCCCGGACAGGGGGCGAGGGTATGGCTACACCTTC. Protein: CASSPDRGRGYGYTF.

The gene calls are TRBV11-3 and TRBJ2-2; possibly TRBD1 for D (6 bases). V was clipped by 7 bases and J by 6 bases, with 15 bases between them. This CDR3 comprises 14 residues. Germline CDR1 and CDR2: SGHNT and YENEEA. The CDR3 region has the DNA TGTGCCAGCACCTCGCAGGGGATACCCGGGGAGCTGTTTTTT. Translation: CASTSQGIPGELFF.

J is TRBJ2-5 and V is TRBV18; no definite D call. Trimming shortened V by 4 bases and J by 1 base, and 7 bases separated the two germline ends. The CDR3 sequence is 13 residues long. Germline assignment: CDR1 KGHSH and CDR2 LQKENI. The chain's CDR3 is CASSQQLQETQYF. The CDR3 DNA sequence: TGTGCCAGCTCACAACAGCTCCAAGAGACCCAGTACTTC.

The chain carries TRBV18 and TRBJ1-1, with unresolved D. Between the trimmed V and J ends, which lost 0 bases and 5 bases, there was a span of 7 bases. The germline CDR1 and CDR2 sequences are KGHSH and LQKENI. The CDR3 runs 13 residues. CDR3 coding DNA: TGTGCCAGCTCACCACCGTATAATACTGAAGCTTTCTTT. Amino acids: CASSPPYNTEAFF.

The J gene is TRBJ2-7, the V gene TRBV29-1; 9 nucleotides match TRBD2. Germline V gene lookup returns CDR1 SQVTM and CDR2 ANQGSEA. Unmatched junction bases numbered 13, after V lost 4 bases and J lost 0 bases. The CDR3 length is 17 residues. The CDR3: CSVAGGVAGVYSYEQYF. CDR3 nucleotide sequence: TGCAGCGTTGCTGGGGGGGTAGCGGGAGTCTACTCCTACGAGCAGTACTTC.

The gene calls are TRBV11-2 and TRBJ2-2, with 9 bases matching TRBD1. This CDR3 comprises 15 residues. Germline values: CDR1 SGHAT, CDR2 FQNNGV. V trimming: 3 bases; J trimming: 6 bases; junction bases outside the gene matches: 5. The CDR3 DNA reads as TGTGCCAGCAGCTTCCTCACAGGGGGCCCCGGGGAGCTGTTTTTT. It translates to CASSFLTGGPGELFF.

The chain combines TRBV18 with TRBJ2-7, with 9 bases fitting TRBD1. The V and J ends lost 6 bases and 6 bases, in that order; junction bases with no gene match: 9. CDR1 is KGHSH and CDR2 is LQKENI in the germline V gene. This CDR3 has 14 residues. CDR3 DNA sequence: TGTGCCAGCTCCAATACAGGGGGCGAAGGCGAGCAGTACTTC. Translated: CASSNTGGEGEQYF.

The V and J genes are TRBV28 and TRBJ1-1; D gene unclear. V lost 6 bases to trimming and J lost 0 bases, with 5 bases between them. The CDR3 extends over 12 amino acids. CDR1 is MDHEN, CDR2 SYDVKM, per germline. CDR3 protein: CASRFMNTEAFF. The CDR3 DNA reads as TGTGCCAGCAGGTTCATGAACACTGAAGCTTTCTTT.

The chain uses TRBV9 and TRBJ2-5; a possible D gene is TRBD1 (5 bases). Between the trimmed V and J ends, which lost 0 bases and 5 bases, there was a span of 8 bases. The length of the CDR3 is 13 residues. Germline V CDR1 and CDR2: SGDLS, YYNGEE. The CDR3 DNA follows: TGTGCCAGCAGCGTAGAGGGGCAGGAGACCCAGTACTTC. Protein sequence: CASSVEGQETQYF.